This entry lists 11 T cell receptor beta chains sequenced from one sample in a study of shared clonotypes between healthy human individuals. The assay was immunoSEQ multiplex PCR, and TCRdb's table has in-frame clones only and misses some. The sample has approximately 1.4 million clones; 95% to 99% are singletons. The sequenced material came from naive CD4+ T cells sorted from blood. The subset: CD45RA+ positively selected. The receptors derive from a man aged 25 to 40 in good health.

The CDR3 sequence: CASSQVGRGFTEAFF. The CDR3 DNA follows: TGTGCCAGCAGCCAAGTAGGCAGGGGTTTCACTGAAGCTTTCTTT. V usage is TRBV14 and J usage is TRBJ1-1, with D possibly being TRBD1 (6 bases). V lost 1 base and J lost 4, with 13 bases in between. This CDR3 has 15 residues. Germline lookup yields CDR1 SGHDN and CDR2 FVKESK.

The V gene is TRBV5-4, the J gene TRBJ1-2; D ambiguous. Trimming cost V 4 bases and J 7 bases, with 14 bases left between them. The CDR3 totals 13 residues. CDR1 and CDR2 (germline): SGHNT, YYREEE (reference sequence). CDR3 sequence reads: CASSEGIGGGYTF. In nucleotides, the CDR3 is TGTGCCAGCAGCGAAGGGATTGGTGGTGGCTACACCTTC.

V usage is TRBV13 and J usage is TRBJ1-3; D ambiguous. The CDR3 spans 15 residues. V was cut by 2 bases and J by 4 bases, with 12 bases left in between. Germline V gene sequence: CDR1 PRHDT, CDR2 FYEKMQ (reference sequence). The CDR3 sequence is CASSLTRGQGNTIYF. The CDR3 bases are TGTGCCAGCAGCTTAACGCGGGGTCAGGGAAACACCATATATTTT.

The chain carries TRBV5-6 and TRBJ1-5; TRBD1 matches at 9 bases. Germline CDR1 SGHDT, CDR2 YYEEEE. Losses at the gene ends were 5 bases for V and 6 bases for J; bases not matched to a gene: 12. The CDR3 has 16 residues. The CDR3 here is CASSYYRGREGQPQHF. The CDR3 DNA follows: TGTGCCAGCAGTTATTACAGGGGGCGAGAGGGTCAGCCCCAGCATTTT.

The chain combines TRBV6-5 with TRBJ2-7, with TRBD1 identical over 7 bases. Unmatched junction bases numbered 8, after V lost 6 bases and J lost 0 bases. The CDR3 has 15 residues. Germline V lookup: CDR1 MNHEY, CDR2 SVGAGI. CDR3 amino acids: CASRRVGQTSYEQYF. The DNA for the CDR3 is TGTGCCAGCAGAAGGGTGGGACAGACCTCCTACGAGCAGTACTTC.

The CDR3 protein is CASSADSTDTQYF. The CDR3 nucleotides are TGTGCCAGCAGTGCAGACAGCACAGATACGCAGTATTTT. The chain employs TRBV6-1 and TRBJ2-3; no clear D. Germline V CDR1 and CDR2: MNHNS, SASEGT. Deletions cut 4 bases from V and 0 bases from J, with 5 bases between. This CDR3 comprises 13 residues.

V is TRBV11-2 and J is TRBJ2-1; D ambiguous. In germline, CDR1 is SGHAT, CDR2 FQNNGV. The CDR3 loop spans 13 amino acids. Between the trimmed V and J ends, which lost 5 bases and 10 bases, there was a span of 15 bases. CDR3 sequence reads: CASSPGKPVEQFF. Here the CDR3 DNA reads TGTGCCAGCAGCCCCGGAAAGCCGGTAGAGCAGTTCTTC. The complete variable domain, with remaining parts taken from reference TRBV11-2 and TRBJ2-1, reads EAGVAQSPRYKIIEKRQSVAFWCNPISGHATLYWYQQILGQGPKLLIQFQNNGVVDDSQLPKDRFSAERLKGVDSTLKIQPAKLEDSAVYLCASSPGKPVEQFFGPGTRLTVL.

The rearrangement uses TRBV10-3 and TRBJ1-3; D not resolved. CDR1 is ENHRY and CDR2 is SYGVKD in the germline V gene. Trimming shortened V by 3 bases and J by 2 bases, and 11 bases separated the two germline ends. The CDR3 loop spans 15 amino acids. DNA of the CDR3: TGTGCCATCAGTGATGAGTCCGTGGCTGGAAACACCATATATTTT. Encoded protein: CAISDESVAGNTIYF.

This clone was detected only once. The gene calls are TRBV11-2 and TRBJ2-7; 10 positions agree with TRBD2. The germline gives CDR1 SGHAT, CDR2 FQNNGV. After removal of 7 bases from V and 7 bases from J, the junction contained 22 bases not matched to a gene. The CDR3 totals 18 residues. The CDR3 region is CASNLIRASGSQTGEQYF. Here the CDR3 DNA reads TGTGCCAGCAACCTTATCCGTGCTAGCGGGAGCCAAACTGGGGAGCAGTACTTC.

The rearrangement links TRBV9 to TRBJ2-1, with 9 bases identical to TRBD2. This CDR3 is built from 15 residues. Trimming cost V 3 bases and J 4 bases; bases outside gene matches: 5. Germline CDR1 is SGDLS and CDR2 is YYNGEE. The CDR3 sequence: CASSARLAEYNEQFF. The CDR3 DNA follows: TGTGCCAGCAGCGCCCGACTAGCGGAGTACAATGAGCAGTTCTTC.

V and J are TRBV9 and TRBJ2-1; D remains ambiguous. The CDR3 loop spans 14 amino acids. Between the trimmed V and J ends, which lost 1 base and 10 bases, there was a span of 15 bases. Per the germline V gene, CDR1 is SGDLS and CDR2 is YYNGEE. The CDR3 coding sequence is TGTGCCAGCAGCGTATCGAGACTTCCTCAAGAGCAGTTCTTC. Its translation is CASSVSRLPQEQFF.